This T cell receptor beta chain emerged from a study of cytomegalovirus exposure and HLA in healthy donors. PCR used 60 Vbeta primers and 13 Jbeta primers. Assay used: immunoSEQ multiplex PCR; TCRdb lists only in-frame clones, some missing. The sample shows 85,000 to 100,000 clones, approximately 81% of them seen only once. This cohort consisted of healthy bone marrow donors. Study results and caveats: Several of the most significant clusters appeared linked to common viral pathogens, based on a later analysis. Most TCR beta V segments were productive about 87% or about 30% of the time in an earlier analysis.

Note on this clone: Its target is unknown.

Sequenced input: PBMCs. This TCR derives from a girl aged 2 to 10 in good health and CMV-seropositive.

The chain's CDR3 is CASSPMWGQTDTQYF. The CDR3, as DNA: TGCGCCAGCAGCCCGATGTGGGGGCAGACAGATACGCAGTATTTT. The rearrangement uses TRBV5-1 and TRBJ2-3; possible D gene TRBD1, 6 bases. The V end was cut by 4 bases, the J end by 3 bases, with 15 bases between. The CDR3 contains 15 residues. Germline values: CDR1 SGHRS, CDR2 YFSETQ.